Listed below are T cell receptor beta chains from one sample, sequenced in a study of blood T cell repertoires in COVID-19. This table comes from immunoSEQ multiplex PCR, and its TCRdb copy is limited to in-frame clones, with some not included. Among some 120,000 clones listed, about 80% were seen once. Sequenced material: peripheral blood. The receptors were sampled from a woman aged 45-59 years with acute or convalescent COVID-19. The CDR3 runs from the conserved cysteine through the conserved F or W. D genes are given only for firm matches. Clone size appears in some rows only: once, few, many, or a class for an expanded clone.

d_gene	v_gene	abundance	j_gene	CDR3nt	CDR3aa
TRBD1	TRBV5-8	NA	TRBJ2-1	TGTGCCAGCAGCTCCTACAGGGGGTACAATGAGCAGTTCTTC	CASSSYRGYNEQFF
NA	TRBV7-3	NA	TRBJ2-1	TGTGCCAGCAGCTTATACGCTGGGCCCGGGGATGAGCAGTTCTTC	CASSLYAGPGDEQFF
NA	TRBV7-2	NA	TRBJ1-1	TGTGCCAGCAGCTTCAGACAATACACTGAAGCTTTCTTT	CASSFRQYTEAFF
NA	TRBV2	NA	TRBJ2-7	TGTGCCAGCAGTTATACAGAATACGAGCAGTACTTC	CASSYTEYEQYF
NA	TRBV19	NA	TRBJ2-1	TGTGCCAGTAGTCGCCAGGGGGGAGGCAATGAGCAGTTCTTC	CASSRQGGGNEQFF
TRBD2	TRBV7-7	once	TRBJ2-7	TGTGCCAGCAGCGTCTCTAGCGGGGGAGCCTACGAGCAGTACTTC	CASSVSSGGAYEQYF
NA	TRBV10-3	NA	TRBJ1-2	TGTGCCATCAGTGAGTCCGAGGTTAGTGGCTACACCTTC	CAISESEVSGYTF
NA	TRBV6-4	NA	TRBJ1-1	TGTGCCAGCAGTGCGGAGACGGGGACTGAAGCTTTCTTT	CASSAETGTEAFF
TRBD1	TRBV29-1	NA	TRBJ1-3	TGCAGCGTTGGGACAGGGTCTGGAAACACCATATATTTT	CSVGTGSGNTIYF
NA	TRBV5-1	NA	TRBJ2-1	TGCGCCAGCGGACTCGGGGGGCTGGATGAGCAGTTCTTC	CASGLGGLDEQFF
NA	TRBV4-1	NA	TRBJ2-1	TGCGCCAGCAGCCAAGATGGTTTAGGGGTTGCTACCTACAATGAGCAGTTCTTC	CASSQDGLGVATYNEQFF
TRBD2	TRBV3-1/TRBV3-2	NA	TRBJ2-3	TGTGCCAGCAGTTTCGGGGGGGGCAGCACGCAGTATTTT	CASSFGGGSTQYF
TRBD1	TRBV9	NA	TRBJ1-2	TGTGCCAGCAGCGCGGGACAGGGGGCGTATGGCTACACCTTC	CASSAGQGAYGYTF
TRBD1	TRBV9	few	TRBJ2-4	TGTGCCAGCAGCGTAAGGGACAGCCGTGTCCATGCTCAGTACTTC	CASSVRDSRVHAQYF
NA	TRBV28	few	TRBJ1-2	TGTGCCAGCAGCACGACACCTAACTATGGCTACACCTTC	CASSTTPNYGYTF
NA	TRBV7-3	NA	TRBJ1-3	TGTGCCAGCAGCTTAACGGGGACATCAGGAAACACCATATATTTT	CASSLTGTSGNTIYF